The 20 T cell receptor beta chains below were found in one sample sequenced in a study of CD8 T cells in ankylosing spondylitis. Study-wide results and caveats: Apparently characteristic of ankylosing spondylitis blood was a TCR beta motif (about 8 highly homologous variants).

These TCRs are of unknown antigen specificity. Using its own MiXCR run on the 5' RACE reads, TCRdb lists one record per CDR3 protein. Among 500,000 to 550,000 distinct CDR3 sequences listed, about an eighth were seen once. The source material was blood, either unsorted or a sorted T cell fraction (not recorded which). The source is a male donor with ankylosing spondylitis.

CDR3 nucleotides: TGTGCCACCAGTGGGGGGACCTGGGAGACCCAGTACTTC. It is translated as CATSGGTWETQYF. J is TRBJ2-5 and V is TRBV24-1; D could derive from TRBD1 or TRBD2 (5 bases each). Trimming removed 5 bases from V and 5 bases from J, with 11 bases in between. Germline-derived CDR1 and CDR2 are KGHDR and SFDVKD. This CDR3 has 13 amino acids.

V gene TRBV10-3 combines with J gene TRBJ1-1; D is unresolved. Trimming removed 7 bases at V and 10 bases at J, with 16 bases between. The CDR3 spans 12 residues. The germline CDR1 and CDR2 sequences are ENHRY and SYGVKD. CDR3 sequence reads: CAIMRLGGIAFF. The CDR3 DNA reads as TGTGCCATCATGAGGCTTGGAGGGATAGCTTTCTTT.

This clonotype turned up a few times. CDR3 sequence reads: CATVMGGTNTGELFF. CDR3 in DNA: TGTGCCACCGTAATGGGGGGGACGAACACCGGGGAGCTGTTTTTT. The chain has TRBV7-9 and TRBJ2-2; 7 bases are a match to TRBD2. CDR1 is SEHNR, CDR2 FQNEAQ, per germline (reference sequence). The CDR3 covers 15 residues. The J segment lost 0 bases and the V segment lost 10 bases, leaving 8 bases of the junction unmatched.

A note on this clonotype: The germline gene is not matched at one end of the junction; a read error may be the cause. The chain employs TRBV19 and TRBJ1-1, with unresolved D. The CDR3 is 14 residues long. CDR1 LNHDA and CDR2 SQIVND come from the germline V gene (reference sequence). CDR3 residues: CASSIRDHPPDAFF. CDR3 sequence (DNA): TGTGCCAGTAGTATTCGGGATCATCCTCCTGACGCTTTCTTT.

This clonotype has more than one count but fewer than ten. V usage is TRBV24-1 and J usage is TRBJ2-3, with TRBD1 matching 8 bases. The CDR3 extends over 16 amino acids. Germline CDR1 KGHDR, CDR2 SFDVKD. V dropped 0 bases and J dropped 5; count of bases not matched to a gene: 6. The CDR3 reads CATSDLQGAIGDTQYF. DNA for the CDR3: TGTGCCACCAGTGATTTGCAGGGGGCAATTGGAGATACGCAGTATTTT.

The chain links TRBV7-9 to TRBJ2-1; 7 bases are shared with TRBD2. The germline V gene has CDR1 SEHNR and CDR2 FQNEAQ (reference sequence). Trimming cost V 4 bases and J 0 bases; bases outside gene matches: 6. This CDR3 is built from 16 residues. CDR3 sequence (DNA): TGTGCCAGCAGCTCAACGGGGGGAAGCTCCTACAATGAGCAGTTCTTC. This gives the protein CASSSTGGSSYNEQFF.

The chain employs TRBV20-1 and TRBJ1-2; D not certain. Trimming removed 7 bases from V and 5 bases from J, with 11 bases in between. Per germline, CDR1 DFQATT and CDR2 SNEGSKA (reference sequence). The CDR3 totals 11 residues. In DNA, the CDR3 is TGCAGTGGGGAACCCCTTTATGGCTACACCTTC. This sequence encodes CSGEPLYGYTF.

This clonotype was observed at least ten times. V gene TRBV5-1 combines with J gene TRBJ2-5; a weak D match, TRBD1 (5 bases). Germline V gives CDR1 SGHRS, CDR2 YFSETQ. The CDR3 is 15 amino acids. V gave up 1 base and J gave up 4 bases, with 14 bases separating them. CDR3 nucleotide sequence: TGCGCCAGCAGCTTGCTAGGGGCATCGTCAGAGACCCAGTACTTC. This gives the protein CASSLLGASSETQYF.

This clonotype was counted ten times or more. V gene TRBV5-4 combines with J gene TRBJ1-1; D perhaps matches TRBD1 (5 bases). There are 14 residues in the CDR3. Germline assignment: CDR1 SGHNT and CDR2 YYREEE (reference sequence). Between the trimmed V and J ends, which lost 3 bases and 6 bases, there was a span of 15 bases. This CDR3 is CASSSTRQFSEAFF. CDR3 DNA: TGTGCCAGCAGCTCAACTAGACAGTTCTCTGAAGCTTTCTTT.

J is TRBJ2-3 and V is TRBV12-3 or TRBV12-4; 13 bases are shared with TRBD2. This CDR3 spans 17 amino acids. V dropped 5 bases and J dropped 6; count of bases not matched to a gene: 11. Written as DNA, the CDR3 is TGTGCCAGCAGTCTTACTAGCGGGAGGGACCCGTGGGATACGCAGTATTTT. Its protein product is CASSLTSGRDPWDTQYF.

This clonotype occurred many times. The CDR3: CASSFEVRDTEAFF. The CDR3 DNA follows: TGCGCCAGCAGCTTTGAGGTACGGGACACTGAAGCTTTCTTT. The chain links TRBV5-1 to TRBJ1-1; no clear D gene. The CDR3 length is 14 residues. V shed 2 bases and J shed 3 bases, with 11 bases lying between them. The germline V gene has CDR1 SGHRS and CDR2 YFSETQ.

This clonotype was detected a few times. The CDR3 DNA reads TGTGCCAGCAGTCCCCTGACAGGTCTGCGGAATGAGCAGTTCTTC. Residues: CASSPLTGLRNEQFF. The V gene is TRBV6-2 or TRBV6-3, the J gene TRBJ2-1; possible D gene TRBD1, 6 bases. The ends were cut back, 5 bases at V and 7 bases at J, with 18 bases in the middle. The V gene's germline CDR1 is MNHEY and CDR2 SVGEGT. The CDR3 runs 15 residues.

The CDR3 region has the DNA TGTGCCAGCAGCACGGGGATCATTCCAAAAGAGACCCAGTACTTC. Its protein is CASSTGIIPKETQYF. V gene TRBV7-6 combines with J gene TRBJ2-5; maybe TRBD2 (5 bases). The V gene lost 5 bases and the J gene lost 3 bases, with 16 bases spanning the gap. The CDR3 totals 15 residues. From germline, CDR1 is SGHVS and CDR2 FNYEAQ.

This rearrangement joins TRBV28 to TRBJ2-3, with D possibly being TRBD1 or TRBD2 (5 bases each). In germline, CDR1 is MDHEN, CDR2 SYDVKM. The CDR3 is 15 amino acids. The V and J ends lost 5 bases and 4 bases respectively, with 16 bases between them. CDR3 protein: CASSTSSGRPDTQYF. CDR3 bases: TGTGCCAGCAGTACCTCCTCGGGGCGGCCAGATACGCAGTATTTT.

The chain uses TRBV10-3 and TRBJ2-1, with D perhaps TRBD2 (6 bases). Trimming removed 4 bases from V and 8 bases from J, with 12 bases in between. Germline V gene lookup returns CDR1 ENHRY and CDR2 SYGVKD. The CDR3 spans 13 residues. The DNA of the CDR3 is TGTGCCATCAGTGTAACGGGGGAGGATGAGCAGTTCTTC. It encodes CAISVTGEDEQFF.

This clonotype was observed at least ten times. The chain has TRBV5-1 and TRBJ2-1; D call uncertain. Per the germline V gene, CDR1 is SGHRS and CDR2 is YFSETQ. This CDR3 spans 13 amino acids. V lost 9 bases and J lost 5, with 15 bases in between. CDR3 sequence reads: CATAAPWDNEQFF. The CDR3 region has the DNA TGCGCCACGGCGGCCCCTTGGGACAATGAGCAGTTCTTC.

This clonotype was recorded at least ten times. The chain carries TRBV12-3 or TRBV12-4 and TRBJ1-1; the D gene is possibly TRBD1 (5 bases). CDR3 length: 15 residues. V dropped 7 bases and J dropped 2 bases, with 17 bases sitting between them. The CDR3 region has the DNA TGTGCCAGCATTAGCAACAGGTCACCCAACACTGAAGCTTTCTTT. Translated: CASISNRSPNTEAFF.

This clonotype has only a few counts. The V gene is TRBV14, the J gene TRBJ2-2; 8 bases are shared with TRBD1. With 1 base clipped from V and 4 bases from J, the junction kept 2 bases outside the gene matches. The V gene's germline CDR1 is SGHDN and CDR2 FVKESK. The CDR3 totals 15 residues. This chain's CDR3 is CASSQGGQGTGELFF. CDR3 nucleotides: TGTGCCAGCAGCCAAGGAGGACAGGGCACCGGGGAGCTGTTTTTT.

This chain uses TRBV18 with TRBJ1-2; D ambiguous. In germline, CDR1 is KGHSH, CDR2 LQKENI. V lost 5 bases and J lost 6, with 10 bases in between. The CDR3 extends over 12 amino acids. This CDR3 is CASSYKRDGYTF. The CDR3 bases are TGTGCCAGCTCATACAAACGGGATGGCTACACCTTC.

This clonotype was seen only once. V usage is TRBV27 and J usage is TRBJ1-4; a weak D match, TRBD1 (5 bases). CDR1 and CDR2 (germline): MNHEY, SMNVEV (reference sequence). The CDR3 loop spans 13 amino acids. With 6 bases removed from V and 7 bases from J, the gap between germline ends came to 12 bases. In nucleotides, the CDR3 is TGTGCCAGCAGCTGGGACGCAGGTGAAAAACTGTTTTTT. It yields the protein CASSWDAGEKLFF.